The present entry profiles one T cell receptor beta chain with its context. The method was immunoSEQ multiplex PCR; TCRdb's version includes in-frame clones alone and lacks a portion of them. This table holds 55,000 to 65,000 clones, about nine tenths found once. The data originate from a study of blood T cell repertoires in COVID-19. The sample was peripheral blood. This clonotype was sampled from a human donor with acute or convalescent COVID-19. The donor label of this sample is uncertain.

In nucleotides, the CDR3 is TGTGCCAGCAGCCAAGATTGGGGGGTTTTGGGACAGCTCTTCTACGAGCAGTACTTC. Protein sequence: CASSQDWGVLGQLFYEQYF. V usage is TRBV4-2 and J usage is TRBJ2-7, with D possibly matching TRBD1 (7 bases). The V gene's germline CDR1 is LGHNA and CDR2 YNFKEQ. V was cut by 0 bases and J by 3 bases, with 24 bases left in between. The CDR3 length is 19 residues.